This T cell receptor beta chain was recorded in a study of identical twins. A universal primer site arose from template switching, and cDNA bore unique molecular identifiers. MiXCR was run by TCRdb on the 5' RACE reads, yielding one entry per CDR3 protein. The sample carries hundreds of thousands of distinct CDR3 sequences, about 20% recorded once. The CDR3 is made up of 11 amino acids. V shed 4 bases and J shed 6 bases, with 9 bases lying between them. The germline gives CDR1 DFQATT, CDR2 SNEGSKA (reference sequence). Whole-study results and caveats: Memory repertoires showed no such pattern, whereas abundant cord blood beta clonotypes carried fewer insertions.

This clonotype occurred many times. Its antigen is currently unknown. These records were also assigned to another study, of T cells expressing NK-cell markers.

This chain connects TRBV20-1 to TRBJ2-5, with D possibly TRBD2 on 5 matching bases. The source material was PBMCs. The source is a young woman in good health. DNA of the CDR3: TGCAGTGCTACTAGCCCCCAGACCCAGTACTTC. This gives the protein CSATSPQTQYF.